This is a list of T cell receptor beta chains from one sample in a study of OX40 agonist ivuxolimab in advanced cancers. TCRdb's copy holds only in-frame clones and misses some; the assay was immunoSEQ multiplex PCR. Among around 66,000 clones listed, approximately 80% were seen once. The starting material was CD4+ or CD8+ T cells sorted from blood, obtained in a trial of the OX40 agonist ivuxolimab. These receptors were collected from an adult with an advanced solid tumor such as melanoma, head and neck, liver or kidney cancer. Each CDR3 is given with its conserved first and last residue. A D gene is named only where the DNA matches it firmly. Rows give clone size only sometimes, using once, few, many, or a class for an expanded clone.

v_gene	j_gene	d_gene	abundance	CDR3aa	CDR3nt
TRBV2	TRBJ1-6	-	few	CASRLLTVTTSPLHF	TGTGCCAGCAGATTACTGACAGTAACCACTTCACCCCTCCACTTT
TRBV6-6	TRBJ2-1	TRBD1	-	CASNRDREGNEQFF	TGTGCCAGCAACCGGGACAGGGAGGGTAATGAGCAGTTCTTC
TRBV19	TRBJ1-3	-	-	CASTPSGYQPGNTIYF	TGTGCCAGTACCCCCTCAGGGTATCAGCCTGGAAACACCATATATTTT
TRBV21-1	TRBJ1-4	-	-	CASSNGTGGTNEKLFF	TGTGCCAGCAGCAATGGGACAGGGGGCACTAATGAAAAACTGTTTTTT
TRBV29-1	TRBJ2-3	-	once	CSSYTDTQYF	TGCAGCTCTTACACAGATACGCAGTATTTT
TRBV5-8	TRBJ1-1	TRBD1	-	CASSPFGQGPIEAFF	TGTGCCAGCAGCCCATTCGGACAGGGACCTATTGAAGCTTTCTTT
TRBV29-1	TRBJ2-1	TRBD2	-	CSGAGGPPGEQFF	TGCAGCGGAGCGGGAGGGCCTCCCGGTGAGCAGTTCTTC
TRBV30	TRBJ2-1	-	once	CAWSALAEHNEQFF	TGTGCCTGGAGTGCGTTAGCGGAACACAATGAGCAGTTCTTC
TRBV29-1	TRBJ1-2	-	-	CSVEVGGIRYGYTF	TGCAGCGTTGAAGTCGGGGGGATTAGGTATGGCTACACCTTC
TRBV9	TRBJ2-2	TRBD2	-	CASSVDRSGLAGESYTGELFF	TGTGCCAGCAGCGTAGATAGATCGGGACTAGCGGGGGAGTCCTACACCGGGGAGCTGTTTTTT
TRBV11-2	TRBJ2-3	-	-	CASSLGASALDTQYF	TGTGCCAGCAGCTTAGGGGCTAGTGCGCTCGATACGCAGTATTTT
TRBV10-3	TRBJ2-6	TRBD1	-	CAITRTGSSGANVLTF	TGTGCCATCACTCGGACAGGGAGTTCTGGGGCCAACGTCCTGACTTTC